The rows below give T cell receptor beta chains drawn from one sample of a study of T cell changes during pregnancy in multiple sclerosis. The protocol was immunoSEQ multiplex PCR, while the TCRdb copy is restricted to in-frame clones and leaves out a portion. Seen here are approximately 53,000 clones, 85% to 95% observed once, and the top ten hold around 0.25%. The material was CD4+ T cells from peripheral blood mononuclear cells, obtained in the second trimester of pregnancy. Receptors originate from a female donor with multiple sclerosis, enrolled in a pregnancy study. CDR3s include the opening cysteine and the closing phenylalanine or tryptophan. D genes are given only for firm matches. Only part of the rows carry a size: once, few, many, or a class if the clone is expanded.

clone size | D gene | J gene | V gene | CDR3 protein | CDR3 DNA
once | . | TRBJ2-1 | TRBV7-9 | CASSWASYQFF | TGTGCCAGCAGCTGGGCTTCATATCAGTTCTTC
. | TRBD1 | TRBJ2-2 | TRBV7-2 | CASSPTGTGWGGELFF | TGTGCCAGCAGCCCGACTGGGACAGGGTGGGGCGGGGAGCTGTTTTTT
. | . | TRBJ1-2 | TRBV30 | CAWRAGYYTF | TGTGCCTGGAGGGCCGGGTATTACACCTTC
. | TRBD1 | TRBJ1-2 | TRBV5-4 | CASSGNQGANGYTF | TGTGCCAGCAGCGGCAATCAGGGGGCAAATGGCTACACCTTC
. | . | TRBJ2-5 | TRBV16 | CASSRSTVTQETQYF | TGTGCCAGCAGCCGCTCGACAGTTACCCAAGAGACCCAGTACTTC
. | . | TRBJ1-1 | TRBV9 | CASSPGGGYTEAFF | TGTGCCAGCAGCCCTGGGGGGGGCTACACTGAAGCTTTCTTT
. | TRBD2 | TRBJ2-2 | TRBV4-2 | CASSQAFGRGDTGELFF | TGTGCCAGCAGCCAAGCATTTGGGAGGGGTGACACCGGGGAGCTGTTTTTT
once | TRBD1 | TRBJ2-1 | TRBV11-1 | CASSSSGTGVRNEQFF | TGTGCCAGCAGCAGTTCGGGGACAGGGGTGAGAAATGAGCAGTTCTTC
. | . | TRBJ2-3 | TRBV5-1 | CASSLVGAGADTQYF | TGCGCCAGCAGCTTGGTGGGGGCCGGGGCAGATACGCAGTATTTT
. | TRBD2 | TRBJ2-5 | TRBV28 | CVISGQETQYF | TGTGTTATTAGCGGGCAAGAGACCCAGTACTTC
. | TRBD1 | TRBJ2-7 | TRBV19 | CASSALFRTGGFSQYF | TGTGCCAGTAGTGCGCTGTTCAGGACAGGGGGATTCTCGCAGTACTTC
. | . | TRBJ2-7 | TRBV13 | CASSLGGSYEQYF | TGTGCCAGCAGCTTGGGGGGATCCTACGAGCAGTACTTC
. | . | TRBJ2-5 | TRBV19 | CASSIDGGSQETQYF | TGTGCCAGTAGTATTGACGGCGGAAGTCAAGAGACCCAGTACTTC
once | . | TRBJ1-4 | TRBV6-5 | CASSLGGSTNEKLFF | TGTGCCAGCAGTTTAGGGGGTTCTACTAATGAAAAACTGTTTTTT
. | . | TRBJ2-2 | TRBV14 | CASSQGMRGILTGELFF | TGTGCCAGCAGCCAAGGGATGAGGGGGATCCTCACCGGGGAGCTGTTTTTT
once | . | TRBJ2-3 | TRBV5-1 | CASSLTTDTQYF | TGCGCCAGCAGCCTAACCACAGATACGCAGTATTTT
. | . | TRBJ2-7 | TRBV6-1 | CASNQPLREQYF | TGTGCCAGCAACCAACCCCTACGCGAGCAGTACTTC
. | TRBD2 | TRBJ2-2 | TRBV11-3 | CASSTNSGGRTGELFF | TGTGCCAGCAGCACCAACAGCGGGGGAAGAACCGGGGAGCTGTTTTTT
. | . | TRBJ1-5 | TRBV5-1 | CASSLAAGVNQPQHF | TGCGCCAGCAGCTTGGCTGCAGGGGTCAATCAGCCCCAGCATTTT
. | TRBD1 | TRBJ2-6 | TRBV28 | CASGASGQTNSGANVLTF | TGTGCCAGCGGGGCCTCGGGACAGACGAACTCTGGGGCCAACGTCCTGACTTTC
. | TRBD1 | TRBJ1-4 | TRBV18 | CASSPGGTANEKLFF | TGTGCCAGCTCACCGGGCGGGACAGCTAATGAAAAACTGTTTTTT
. | TRBD1 | TRBJ1-2 | TRBV2 | CASRDRGYGYTF | TGTGCCAGCAGGGACAGGGGCTATGGCTACACCTTC
. | TRBD1 | TRBJ1-1 | TRBV6-5 | CASSYLGQFTEAFF | TGTGCCAGCAGTTACTTGGGACAGTTCACTGAAGCTTTCTTT
. | TRBD2 | TRBJ2-1 | TRBV7-6 | CASSLAGGGGLASSEQFF | TGTGCCAGCAGCTTAGCAGGTGGCGGGGGACTAGCGTCTAGTGAGCAGTTCTTC
. | TRBD1 | TRBJ1-5 | TRBV16 | CASSRDSSNQPQHF | TGTGCCAGCAGCCGGGACAGCTCTAATCAGCCCCAGCATTTT
. | . | TRBJ1-1 | TRBV9 | CASSVTGRLNTEAFF | TGTGCCAGCAGCGTAACAGGGCGCCTTAACACTGAAGCTTTCTTT
. | . | TRBJ1-6 | TRBV6-1 | CASSEDSGVYSPLHF | TGTGCCAGCAGTGAGGACAGTGGGGTTTATTCACCCCTCCACTTT
. | . | TRBJ2-2 | TRBV5-4 | CASSLDLYRAGELFF | TGTGCCAGCAGCTTGGACCTTTACAGGGCCGGGGAGCTGTTTTTT
. | . | TRBJ2-7 | TRBV12-2 | CASRRRDKAGHSYEQYF | TGTGCAAGTCGCCGGAGGGACAAAGCGGGGCACTCCTACGAGCAGTACTTC
. | . | TRBJ1-6 | TRBV30 | CAWSFGQGNSPLHF | TGTGCCTGGAGTTTTGGGCAGGGGAATTCACCCCTCCACTTT
. | . | TRBJ1-2 | TRBV27 | CASSFQVGYGYTF | TGTGCCAGCAGTTTTCAGGTTGGCTATGGCTACACCTTC
. | TRBD1 | TRBJ2-2 | TRBV2 | CASRPPRTGGSGELFF | TGTGCCAGCAGACCCCCCAGGACAGGAGGCTCCGGGGAGCTGTTTTTT
. | . | TRBJ1-1 | TRBV19 | CASKEVSLDQAEAFF | TGTGCCAGTAAGGAGGTGTCGTTGGATCAGGCTGAAGCTTTCTTT
. | . | TRBJ2-3 | TRBV28 | CASSLTGFKGLTDTQYF | TGTGCCAGCAGTCTTACAGGGTTTAAGGGTCTCACAGATACGCAGTATTTT
. | . | TRBJ1-6 | TRBV6-5 | CASSTVAAPLHF | TGTGCCAGCAGTACAGTAGCGGCACCCCTCCACTTT
. | . | TRBJ2-7 | TRBV18 | CASSPDRWGFDEQYF | TGTGCCAGCTCACCAGACAGGTGGGGCTTTGACGAGCAGTACTTC
. | . | TRBJ1-6 | TRBV9 | CASSVSVYNSPLHF | TGTGCCAGCAGCGTTTCAGTTTATAATTCACCCCTCCACTTT
. | . | TRBJ2-5 | TRBV7-9 | CASSPTGQETQYF | TGTGCCAGCAGCCCGACAGGCCAAGAGACCCAGTACTTC
. | . | TRBJ2-3 | TRBV6-6 | CASSYSGWENTDTQYF | TGTGCCAGCAGTTACTCGGGTTGGGAGAACACAGATACGCAGTATTTT
. | . | TRBJ1-2 | TRBV29-1 | CSVGRTDSYGYTF | TGCAGCGTTGGGAGGACAGATAGCTATGGCTACACCTTC
. | . | TRBJ1-3 | TRBV6-5 | CASSYRDSAHTIYF | TGTGCCAGCAGTTACCGGGACTCTGCGCACACCATATATTTT
. | . | TRBJ1-2 | TRBV6-6 | CASTPLSRDYGYTF | TGTGCCAGCACCCCCTTGAGCAGGGATTATGGCTACACCTTC
. | . | TRBJ1-2 | TRBV30 | CAWALDRKANYGYTF | TGTGCCTGGGCTTTGGACAGAAAAGCTAACTATGGCTACACCTTC
. | . | TRBJ2-2 | TRBV6-4 | CASSDSGGTGELFF | TGTGCCAGCAGTGACTCAGGGGGCACCGGGGAGCTGTTTTTT
. | . | TRBJ1-6 | TRBV30 | CALGPAAGLNSPLHF | TGTGCCCTAGGGCCTGCAGCGGGGCTTAATTCACCCCTCCACTTT